Described below is a single TCR beta chain sequence and its context. Its antigen is unidentified. The data were taken from a study of Ad26.COV2.S vaccination and SARS-CoV-2 variants. At the level of the study: Once or twice, 56 days apart, Ad26.COV2.S was delivered intramuscularly.

Using immunoSEQ multiplex PCR, the repertoire was profiled, and TCRdb retains in-frame clones only, with some absent. The repertoire includes some 290,000 clones, just under 85% of them detected once, and 2.1% sits in the top ten. The treatment is: some 19 received Ad26.COV2.S at low or high dose, single or two shots; several received placebo; per-sample allocation not given. After the first vaccine or placebo injection, samples were drawn on day 63. Its platform was an Ad26 vector, and its expressed antigen was Wuhan-strain SARS-CoV-2 spike. The CDR3 is 16 residues long. After removal of 4 bases from V and 7 bases from J, the junction contained 11 bases not matched to a gene. From germline, CDR1 is LNHNV and CDR2 YYDKDF (reference sequence). Points from the study as a whole: Recipients of either vaccine or placebo displayed similar breadth of non-spike TCRs. There was reportedly substantial breadth in spike-specific CD8+ and CD4+ T cell responses after vaccination.

The chain employs TRBV15 and TRBJ2-1, with 9 bases fitting TRBD2. This sample comprised peripheral blood, obtained in a trial of Ad26.COV2.S vaccine versus placebo. This clonotype was sampled from a person aged 18 to 59 who received the Ad26.COV2.S COVID-19 vaccine or a placebo. The CDR3 DNA follows: TGTGCCACCAGCAAAGAGCGGGGGGCCGGCGGAAATGAGCAGTTCTTC. Translating it yields CATSKERGAGGNEQFF. Full variable domain (missing parts from reference TRBV15 and TRBJ2-1): DAMVIQNPRYQVTQFGKPVTLSCSQTLNHNVMYWYQQKSSQAPKLLFHYYDKDFNNEADTPDNFQSRRPNTSFCFLDIRSPGLGDTAMYLCATSKERGAGGNEQFFGPGTRLTVL.